A single sample gave rise to the 20 T cell receptor beta chains below, sequenced in a study of T cell changes during pregnancy in multiple sclerosis. Generated by immunoSEQ multiplex PCR, the TCRdb table keeps only in-frame clones and is missing some. Of under 100,000 clones in the sample, about 94% were seen once. Sequencing was performed on peripheral blood, taken in the third trimester of pregnancy. These receptors were collected from a female donor with multiple sclerosis, enrolled in a pregnancy study.

This clone has only a few counts. The chain couples TRBV14 to TRBJ2-2; no definite D call. CDR1 SGHDN and CDR2 FVKESK come from the germline V gene. V lost 4 bases, J lost 6 bases, and 6 bases lay in between. The CDR3 totals 12 residues. The CDR3: CASSPQPGELFF. CDR3 bases: TGTGCCAGCAGCCCACAACCCGGGGAGCTGTTTTTT.

CDR3 sequence (DNA): TGTGCCAGCAGCGACCCCTATCCGGGACAGAGGCAGGGGACCCAGTACTTC. This encodes CASSDPYPGQRQGTQYF. The chain carries TRBV7-9 and TRBJ2-5, with TRBD1 matching over 7 bases. The V and J ends lost 5 bases and 7 bases, in that order; junction bases with no gene match: 19. In germline, CDR1 is SEHNR, CDR2 FQNEAQ (reference sequence). The CDR3 contains 17 residues.

The chain uses TRBV6-4 and TRBJ2-2; D not resolved. CDR3 length: 13 amino acids. From germline, CDR1 is MRHNA and CDR2 SNTAGT. V was shortened by 2 bases and J by 5 bases, with 6 bases between the two germline ends. The CDR3 reads CASSDDWTGELFF. The CDR3 bases are TGTGCCAGCAGTGACGACTGGACCGGGGAGCTGTTTTTT.

The chain combines TRBV6-1 with TRBJ2-3, with TRBD1 matching over 10 bases. The V gene end was trimmed by 3 bases and the J gene end by 3 bases; junction bases not matched to a gene: 6. Per germline, CDR1 MNHNS and CDR2 SASEGT. CDR3 length: 16 amino acids. The CDR3 loop is CASSDRTGGFTDTQYF. The CDR3 DNA reads TGTGCCAGCAGTGACCGGACAGGGGGATTTACAGATACGCAGTATTTT.

V usage is TRBV27 and J usage is TRBJ1-5; tentative D call: TRBD1 (6 bases). V was shortened by 6 bases and J by 1 base, with 13 bases between the two germline ends. The CDR3 length is 15 residues. Germline V gene lookup returns CDR1 MNHEY and CDR2 SMNVEV (reference sequence). The CDR3 region is CASSLTGTSNQPQHF. CDR3 nucleotide sequence: TGTGCCAGCAGCCTCACCGGGACAAGCAATCAGCCCCAGCATTTT.

This clone was picked up a small number of times. The chain couples TRBV6-5 to TRBJ1-1; no definite D call. The CDR3 consists of 14 residues. V was shortened by 2 bases and J by 4 bases, with 11 bases between the two germline ends. CDR1 and CDR2 from the germline V gene are MNHEY and SVGAGI. CDR3 sequence reads: CASSYITTGTEAFF. DNA for the CDR3: TGTGCCAGCAGTTACATAACGACGGGCACTGAAGCTTTCTTT.

V gene TRBV2 combines with J gene TRBJ2-1; tentatively, D is TRBD1 (6 bases). Germline V gene data show CDR1 as SNHLY and CDR2 as FYNNEI. Trimming stripped 6 bases from V and 5 bases from J, with 11 bases between. This CDR3 has 13 residues. In DNA, the CDR3 is TGTGCCAGCAGGGTGGACAGCAACAATGAGCAGTTCTTC. Amino acids: CASRVDSNNEQFF.

CDR3 loop: CASSESGYTTDTQYF. CDR3 DNA sequence: TGTGCCAGCAGTGAAAGCGGCTACACCACAGATACGCAGTATTTT. The rearrangement links TRBV6-1 to TRBJ2-3; maybe TRBD2 (5 bases). The CDR3 runs to 15 residues. Trimming stripped 2 bases from V and 2 bases from J, with 11 bases between. The germline V gene has CDR1 MNHNS and CDR2 SASEGT.

This clone has a single count. The DNA of the CDR3 is TGTGCCAGCAGTGCCCGACTAGCGGGTGACCTCCAAGAGACCCAGTACTTC. It is translated as CASSARLAGDLQETQYF. The rearrangement links TRBV2 to TRBJ2-5; 10 bases are shared with TRBD2. CDR1 SNHLY and CDR2 FYNNEI come from the germline V gene. The CDR3 totals 17 residues. The V and J ends lost 4 bases and 1 base, in that order; junction bases with no gene match: 9.

The count of this clone is one. The chain employs TRBV7-3 and TRBJ2-3, with D unclear. Germline CDR1 SGHTA, CDR2 FQGTGA. CDR3 length: 12 amino acids. Trimming shortened V by 5 bases and J by 3 bases, and 6 bases separated the two germline ends. CDR3 sequence (DNA): TGTGCCAGCAGCCGTGCGACAGATACGCAGTATTTT. Residues: CASSRATDTQYF.

The rearrangement uses TRBV6-1 and TRBJ1-2; TRBD1 matches at 9 bases. The germline V gene encodes CDR1 MNHNS and CDR2 SASEGT. Trimming took 8 bases from V and 3 from J; bases not matched to a gene: 7. The CDR3 has 14 residues. The CDR3 bases are TGTGCCAGCTATACAGGGGGCTATTACTATGGCTACACCTTC. Its protein is CASYTGGYYYGYTF.

CDR3 protein: CASSSPQVTDTQYF. CDR3 sequence (DNA): TGTGCCAGTTCCTCGCCGCAGGTTACAGATACGCAGTATTTT. The rearrangement uses TRBV19 and TRBJ2-3; D remains ambiguous. Trimming cost V 8 bases and J 3 bases, with 15 bases left between them. This CDR3 is 14 amino acids long. Germline V gene sequence: CDR1 LNHDA, CDR2 SQIVND (reference sequence).

The genes are TRBV7-6 and TRBJ1-1, with 7 bases aligning to TRBD1. This CDR3 is built from 13 residues. J lost 7 bases, V lost 3 bases, and 5 bases had no gene match. Germline V lookup: CDR1 SGHVS, CDR2 FNYEAQ. The CDR3 loop is CASSFRQGSEAFF. CDR3 in DNA: TGTGCCAGCAGCTTTCGACAGGGCAGTGAAGCTTTCTTT.

The gene calls are TRBV2 and TRBJ2-7, with 9 bases aligning to TRBD2. CDR1 and CDR2 (germline): SNHLY, FYNNEI. V was pared by 3 bases and J by 3 bases, with 3 bases of the junction left unmatched. This CDR3 has 14 amino acids. CDR3 region: CASSEGGGVYEQYF. In DNA, the CDR3 is TGTGCCAGCAGTGAGGGCGGGGGGGTCTACGAGCAGTACTTC. Drawing the rest from reference TRBV2 and TRBJ2-7, the complete variable domain is EPEVTQTPSHQVTQMGQEVILRCVPISNHLYFYWYRQILGQKVEFLVSFYNNEISEKSEIFDDQFSVERPDGSNFTLKIRSTKLEDSAMYFCASSEGGGVYEQYFGPGTRLTVT.

The chain joins TRBV5-1 to TRBJ2-5, with 8 bases identical to TRBD1. Germline V lookup: CDR1 SGHRS, CDR2 YFSETQ. The trim removed 4 bases at V and 5 bases at J, leaving 4 bases unmatched. This CDR3 has 13 amino acids. The CDR3 nucleotides read TGCGCCAGCAGCCCCCACAGGGGGGAGACCCAGTACTTC. This codes for CASSPHRGETQYF.

This chain uses TRBV27 with TRBJ1-5; no firm D call. Germline assignment: CDR1 MNHEY and CDR2 SMNVEV (reference sequence). Trimming stripped 4 bases from V and 2 bases from J, with 6 bases between. The CDR3 spans 13 residues. The CDR3 region is CASSSTGNQPQHF. As DNA, the CDR3 is TGTGCCAGCAGTTCAACGGGCAATCAGCCCCAGCATTTT.

This clone came up once. The chain is built from TRBV6-6 and TRBJ2-1; 14 bases match TRBD2. The length of the CDR3 is 16 residues. V lost 7 bases, J lost 7 bases, and 9 bases stayed unmatched. Germline V gives CDR1 MNHNY, CDR2 SVGAGI (reference sequence). The CDR3 is CASTWTGTSGGNEQFF. For the CDR3, the DNA is TGTGCCAGCACGTGGACCGGGACTAGCGGGGGTAATGAGCAGTTCTTC.

The V gene is TRBV5-1, the J gene TRBJ2-7; 10 bases line up with TRBD1. The CDR3 sequence is 16 residues long. After removal of 1 base from V and 6 bases from J, the junction contained 10 bases not matched to a gene. Germline assignment: CDR1 SGHRS and CDR2 YFSETQ. The chain's CDR3 is CASSLSQTGGAVEQYF. Written as DNA, the CDR3 is TGCGCCAGCAGCTTGTCCCAGACAGGGGGCGCGGTCGAGCAGTACTTC.

V is TRBV11-2 and J is TRBJ2-5, with 8 bases that match TRBD1. Germline V lookup: CDR1 SGHAT, CDR2 FQNNGV. This CDR3 is 15 amino acids long. Trimming cost V 0 bases and J 5 bases; bases outside gene matches: 5. CDR3 sequence: CASSLEYRQGETQYF. The CDR3 coding sequence is TGTGCCAGCAGCTTAGAATACCGACAGGGGGAGACCCAGTACTTC.

The chain uses TRBV18 and TRBJ1-2; D gene uncertain. V lost 5 bases and J lost 0, with 16 bases in between. The CDR3 has 16 amino acids. Per the germline V gene, CDR1 is KGHSH and CDR2 is LQKENI. This chain's CDR3 is CASSYPDGVSNYGYTF. The CDR3 nucleotides read TGTGCCAGCTCATACCCCGACGGGGTATCTAACTATGGCTACACCTTC.